A single sample is the source of the 27 T cell receptor beta chains below, sequenced in a study of cytomegalovirus exposure and HLA in healthy donors. It was with 60 Vbeta and 13 Jbeta primers that the PCR ran. Here immunoSEQ multiplex PCR was the method, and the copy in TCRdb shows in-frame clones only, minus some. This table holds 150,000 to 200,000 clones, roughly 78% found once. The sequenced sample consisted of PBMCs. These receptors were collected from a man aged 35 to 55 in good health and CMV-seropositive.

The chain combines TRBV9 with TRBJ1-1; D is undetermined. The CDR3 contains 14 residues. CDR1 is SGDLS, CDR2 YYNGEE, per germline. The V end was cut by 3 bases, the J end by 1 base, with 10 bases between. The CDR3 loop reads CASSGRAENTEAFF. In DNA, the CDR3 is TGTGCCAGCAGCGGGAGGGCGGAGAACACTGAAGCTTTCTTT.

The chain employs TRBV6-5 and TRBJ1-2, with a possible D match to TRBD1 (5 bases). This CDR3 is built from 12 residues. The V end was cut by 6 bases, the J end by 9 bases, with 14 bases between. Germline V gene sequence: CDR1 MNHEY, CDR2 SVGAGI. The CDR3 here is CASSRGAVSYTF. CDR3 in DNA: TGTGCCAGCAGCCGCGGGGCGGTGAGCTACACCTTC.

The CDR3 nucleotides are TGTGCCAGCACCGACAGGCAAAGTAATCAGCCCCAGCATTTT. It specifies CASTDRQSNQPQHF. The chain is built from TRBV6-6 and TRBJ1-5; tentative D call: TRBD1 (6 bases). The germline V gene has CDR1 MNHNY and CDR2 SVGAGI (reference sequence). V lost 7 bases to trimming and J lost 4 bases, with 14 bases between them. The CDR3 totals 14 residues.

Only one count was recorded for this clone. The chain combines TRBV7-2 with TRBJ1-2; D possibly corresponds to TRBD1 (6 bases). CDR3 length: 15 amino acids. Germline CDR1 is SGHTA and CDR2 is FQGNSA. Between the trimmed V and J ends, which lost 5 bases and 1 base, there was a span of 14 bases. CDR3 nucleotide sequence: TGTGCCAGCAGCCCGGGGTCAGGGGATAACTATGGCTACACCTTC. Residues: CASSPGSGDNYGYTF.

The chain carries TRBV7-6 and TRBJ1-6; D call uncertain. Germline V lookup: CDR1 SGHVS, CDR2 FNYEAQ. The germline V and J ends were trimmed by 0 bases and 0 bases, with 15 bases remaining between them. The CDR3 is made up of 19 amino acids. CDR3 sequence: CASSLAPGGKSSYNSPLHF. Here the CDR3 DNA reads TGTGCCAGCAGCTTAGCGCCTGGAGGAAAGAGCTCCTATAATTCACCCCTCCACTTT.

Comment on this clone: The junction does not match germline at one end; this may be a read error. The rearrangement links TRBV7-7 to TRBJ2-3; possibly TRBD2 for D (6 bases). The CDR3 totals 14 residues. Germline V lookup: CDR1 SSHAT, CDR2 FNYEAQ (reference sequence). This CDR3 is CASSLGTFQDTQYF. Here the CDR3 DNA reads TGTGCTAGCAGCCTCGGGACTTTTCAAGATACGCAGTATTTT.

This chain uses TRBV7-8 with TRBJ2-1; the match to TRBD2 covers 12 bases. V lost 6 bases to trimming and J lost 7 bases; unmatched junction nucleotides: 10. Germline V lookup: CDR1 SGHVS, CDR2 FQNEAQ. The length of the CDR3 is 16 residues. CDR3 protein: CASRSSGGAGRNEQFF. DNA for the CDR3: TGTGCCAGCAGATCTAGCGGGGGGGCCGGGAGAAATGAGCAGTTCTTC.

The chain links TRBV5-1 to TRBJ1-3; TRBD1 agrees at 8 bases. The germline CDR1 and CDR2 sequences are SGHRS and YFSETQ. V shed 3 bases, J shed 4 bases, and the junction held 6 bases outside the gene matches. The CDR3 runs 15 residues. CDR3 sequence (DNA): TGCGCCAGCAGCTGGACCGGGACAGGAGGAAACACCATATATTTT. This sequence encodes CASSWTGTGGNTIYF.

This clone was seen a handful of times. The chain recombines TRBV4-3 with TRBJ2-1; 7 bases are a match to TRBD1. The junction had 2 bases not matched to a gene; V was cut back by 0 bases and J by 0 bases. The CDR3 has 16 amino acids. The germline V gene encodes CDR1 LGHNA and CDR2 YSLEER. The CDR3 spells CASSQDPGGSYNEQFF. DNA for the CDR3: TGCGCCAGCAGCCAAGATCCAGGGGGCTCCTACAATGAGCAGTTCTTC.

The gene calls are TRBV5-1 and TRBJ2-3; D is perhaps TRBD2 (5 bases). Deletions cut 4 bases from V and 2 bases from J, with 11 bases between. Germline CDR1 is SGHRS and CDR2 is YFSETQ. This CDR3 region has 14 residues. In nucleotides, the CDR3 is TGCGCCAGCAGCCCCGGAGGATTCACAGATACGCAGTATTTT. This encodes CASSPGGFTDTQYF.

V is TRBV4-1 and J is TRBJ2-5; 11 positions agree with TRBD2. Looked up from germline, CDR1 is MGHRA and CDR2 is YSYEKL. V shed 4 bases and J 5 bases; nucleotides not matched to a gene: 9. The CDR3 extends over 16 amino acids. The CDR3 DNA follows: TGCGCCAGCAGCCGTCATATAGCGGGGGGGGTGGAGACCCAGTACTTC. Amino acids: CASSRHIAGGVETQYF.

The rearrangement uses TRBV5-1 and TRBJ2-7; D not certain. Trimming stripped 0 bases from V and 0 bases from J, with 10 bases between. The germline V gene has CDR1 SGHRS and CDR2 YFSETQ. The CDR3 totals 15 residues. CDR3 residues: CASSLESASSYEQYF. CDR3 bases: TGCGCCAGCAGCTTGGAGTCAGCGAGCTCCTACGAGCAGTACTTC. The entire variable domain, with the rest obtained from reference TRBV5-1 and TRBJ2-7, is as follows: KAGVTQTPRYLIKTRGQQVTLSCSPISGHRSVSWYQQTPGQGLQFLFEYFSETQRNKGNFPGRFSGRQFSNSRSEMNVSTLELGDSALYLCASSLESASSYEQYFGPGTRLTVT.

The chain joins TRBV10-3 to TRBJ2-7; 8 bases match TRBD1. This CDR3 has 15 amino acids. Germline V gene data show CDR1 as ENHRY and CDR2 as SYGVKD. The V and J ends lost 3 bases and 1 base, in that order; junction bases with no gene match: 5. The CDR3, as DNA: TGTGCCATCAGTGATGCCGGACAGGGTTCCTACGAGCAGTACTTC. The encoded protein is CAISDAGQGSYEQYF.

This chain links TRBV18 with TRBJ2-5; TRBD2 matches at 9 bases. V dropped 6 bases and J dropped 1; count of bases not matched to a gene: 3. There are 14 residues in the CDR3. CDR1 is KGHSH, CDR2 LQKENI, per germline. The CDR3 coding sequence is TGTGCCAGCTCCCGCGGGGGGGTCCAAGAGACCCAGTACTTC. Translating it yields CASSRGGVQETQYF. The full variable domain, rest sourced from reference TRBV18 and TRBJ2-5, is NAGVMQNPRHLVRRRGQEARLRCSPMKGHSHVYWYRQLPEEGLKFMVYLQKENIIDESGMPKERFSAEFPKEGPSILRIQQVVRGDSAAYFCASSRGGVQETQYFGPGTRLLVL.

This clone appeared a few times. This chain joins TRBV7-9 and TRBJ1-1; D not resolved. V was trimmed by 11 bases and J by 5 bases, leaving 18 bases between them. Germline values: CDR1 SEHNR, CDR2 FQNEAQ (reference sequence). The CDR3 covers 13 residues. The CDR3 loop is CAATSETGTEAFF. CDR3 nucleotides: TGTGCCGCGACTTCGGAGACGGGGACTGAAGCTTTCTTT.

The chain joins TRBV6-5 to TRBJ1-6; 9 bases are shared with TRBD1. This CDR3 is built from 15 residues. Germline V gives CDR1 MNHEY, CDR2 SVGAGI. Losses at the gene ends were 4 bases for V and 7 bases for J; bases not matched to a gene: 5. The CDR3 reads CASSSLQGANSPLHF. The DNA of the CDR3 is TGTGCCAGCAGTTCCTTACAGGGGGCGAATTCACCCCTCCACTTT.

The chain combines TRBV5-4 with TRBJ2-1; 12 positions match TRBD2. From germline, CDR1 is SGHNT and CDR2 YYREEE (reference sequence). With V trimmed by 0 bases and J by 8 bases, 6 bases remained unmatched. This CDR3 comprises 16 residues. Here the CDR3 reads CASSLALAGGRDEQFF. CDR3 in DNA: TGTGCCAGCAGCTTGGCCCTAGCGGGGGGGCGAGATGAGCAGTTCTTC.

This clone occurred a few times. The chain combines TRBV6-6 with TRBJ1-1, with D possibly TRBD1 on 6 matching bases. CDR3 length: 15 amino acids. CDR1 MNHNY and CDR2 SVGAGI come from the germline V gene (reference sequence). V lost 2 bases, J lost 2 bases, and 12 bases lay in between. The CDR3 spells CASSYQAQGNTEAFF. CDR3 sequence (DNA): TGTGCCAGCAGTTACCAGGCACAGGGCAACACTGAAGCTTTCTTT.

The V and J genes are TRBV7-9 and TRBJ1-2, with D tentatively TRBD1 (5 bases). Trimming removed 7 bases at V and 4 bases at J, with 10 bases between. The CDR3 has 12 amino acids. Per germline, CDR1 SEHNR and CDR2 FQNEAQ (reference sequence). In DNA form, the CDR3 reads TGTGCCAGCACCCCCGGGGGCTATGGCTACACCTTC. It translates to CASTPGGYGYTF.

The rearrangement uses TRBV14 and TRBJ1-5, with 7 nucleotides matching TRBD1. J lost 7 bases, V lost 4 bases, and 7 bases had no gene match. In germline, CDR1 is SGHDN, CDR2 FVKESK. There are 14 residues in the CDR3. This CDR3 is CASSPTGWEQPQHF. The CDR3 nucleotides read TGTGCCAGCAGCCCGACAGGGTGGGAACAGCCCCAGCATTTT.

The J gene is TRBJ1-1, the V gene TRBV4-1; D remains ambiguous. CDR1 is MGHRA and CDR2 is YSYEKL in the germline V gene. The CDR3 consists of 14 residues. With 4 bases removed from V and 7 bases from J, the gap between germline ends came to 16 bases. DNA of the CDR3: TGCGCCAGCAGCCCTCTTCCAGTCCCTCGTGAAGCTTTCTTT. Its translation: CASSPLPVPREAFF.

The J gene is TRBJ1-1, the V gene TRBV6-6, with TRBD1 identical over 10 bases. The germline gives CDR1 MNHNY, CDR2 SVGAGI (reference sequence). The CDR3 loop spans 14 amino acids. V lost 6 bases and J lost 2; bases outside the gene matches: 3. In DNA form, the CDR3 reads TGTGCCAGCAGCTGGACAGGGGGAAACACTGAAGCTTTCTTT. This sequence encodes CASSWTGGNTEAFF.

The rearrangement joins TRBV5-6 to TRBJ2-5; D gene ambiguous. Trimming pared 0 bases from V and 5 bases from J, leaving 5 bases between. Germline assignment: CDR1 SGHDT and CDR2 YYEEEE. The CDR3 loop spans 12 amino acids. The CDR3 nucleotides read TGTGCCAGCAGCTTGGACCGGGAGACCCAGTACTTC. Encoded protein: CASSLDRETQYF.

The count of this clone is one. The chain couples TRBV4-2 to TRBJ2-1; 7 nucleotides agree with TRBD1. The CDR3 totals 17 residues. Losses at the gene ends were 0 bases for V and 5 bases for J; bases not matched to a gene: 10. Germline V gene sequence: CDR1 LGHNA, CDR2 YNFKEQ. As DNA, the CDR3 is TGTGCCAGCAGCCAAGATCTGGGACAGTCCACCCACAATGAGCAGTTCTTC. Protein: CASSQDLGQSTHNEQFF.

The CDR3 reads CASSTGAAQETQYF. The CDR3 nucleotides read TGTGCCAGTAGTACAGGGGCGGCCCAAGAGACCCAGTACTTC. The chain carries TRBV19 and TRBJ2-5; a weak D match, TRBD1 (6 bases). The V end was cut by 4 bases, the J end by 1 base, with 10 bases between. Per germline, CDR1 LNHDA and CDR2 SQIVND (reference sequence). The CDR3 has 14 amino acids.

V is TRBV11-2 and J is TRBJ1-2, with 7 bases aligning to TRBD1. The CDR3 covers 13 residues. V was clipped by 5 bases and J by 3 bases; unmatched bases: 3. Germline CDR1 SGHAT, CDR2 FQNNGV. In DNA form, the CDR3 reads TGTGCCAGCAGCGGGACAGACCACTATGGCTACACCTTC. It codes for CASSGTDHYGYTF.

The J gene is TRBJ2-5, the V gene TRBV2, with 9 bases fitting TRBD1. The better agreement between TRBJ2-7 and the DNA end casts doubt on the J call. In germline, CDR1 is SNHLY, CDR2 FYNNEI. The CDR3 consists of 15 residues. CDR3 protein: CASSPKRGQGYEQYF. The CDR3 bases are TGTGCCAGCAGTCCAAAGAGGGGACAGGGCTACGAGCAGTACTTC.